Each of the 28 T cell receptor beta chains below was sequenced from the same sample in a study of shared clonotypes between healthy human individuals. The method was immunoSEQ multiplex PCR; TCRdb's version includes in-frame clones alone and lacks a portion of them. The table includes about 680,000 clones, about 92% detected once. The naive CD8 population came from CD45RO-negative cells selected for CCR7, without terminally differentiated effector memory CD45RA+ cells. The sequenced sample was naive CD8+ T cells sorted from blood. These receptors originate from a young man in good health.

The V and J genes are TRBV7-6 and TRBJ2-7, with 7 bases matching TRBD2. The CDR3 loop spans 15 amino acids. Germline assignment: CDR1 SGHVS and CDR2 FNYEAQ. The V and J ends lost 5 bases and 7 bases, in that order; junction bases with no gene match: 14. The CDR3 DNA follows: TGTGCCAGCAGCCAAAGAGCGGGATCCGTGTTAGAGCAGTACTTC. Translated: CASSQRAGSVLEQYF.

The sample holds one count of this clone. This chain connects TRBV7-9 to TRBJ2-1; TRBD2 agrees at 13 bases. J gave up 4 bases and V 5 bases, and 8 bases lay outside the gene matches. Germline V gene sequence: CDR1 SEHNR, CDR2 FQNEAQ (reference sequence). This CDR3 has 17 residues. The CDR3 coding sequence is TGTGCCAGCAGCCCACACATGGGACTAGCGGGATACAATGAGCAGTTCTTC. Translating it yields CASSPHMGLAGYNEQFF.

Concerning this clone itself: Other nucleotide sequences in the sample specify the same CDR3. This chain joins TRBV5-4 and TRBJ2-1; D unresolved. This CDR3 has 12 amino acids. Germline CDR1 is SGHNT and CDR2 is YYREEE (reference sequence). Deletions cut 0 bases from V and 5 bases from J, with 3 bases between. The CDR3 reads CASSLGNNEQFF. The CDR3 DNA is TGTGCCAGCAGCTTGGGTAACAATGAGCAGTTCTTC.

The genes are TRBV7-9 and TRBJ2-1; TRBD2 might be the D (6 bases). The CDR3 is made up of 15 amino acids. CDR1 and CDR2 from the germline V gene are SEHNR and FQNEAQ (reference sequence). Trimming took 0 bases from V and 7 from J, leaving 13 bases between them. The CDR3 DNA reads TGTGCCAGCAGCTTAGCTGTGGGCGGGGAGAATGAGCAGTTCTTC. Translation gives CASSLAVGGENEQFF.

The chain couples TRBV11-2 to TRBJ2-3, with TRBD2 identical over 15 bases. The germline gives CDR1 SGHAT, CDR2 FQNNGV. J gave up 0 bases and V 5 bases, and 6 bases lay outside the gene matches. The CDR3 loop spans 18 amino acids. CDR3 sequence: CASSLGLAGGSSTDTQYF. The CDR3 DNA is TGTGCCAGCAGCCTAGGACTAGCGGGAGGGTCTAGCACAGATACGCAGTATTTT.

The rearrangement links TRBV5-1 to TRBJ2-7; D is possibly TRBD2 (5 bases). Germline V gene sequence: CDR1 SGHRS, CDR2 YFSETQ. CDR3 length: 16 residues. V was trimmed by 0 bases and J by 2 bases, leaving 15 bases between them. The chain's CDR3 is CASSLGVGVPTYEQYF. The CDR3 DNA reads TGCGCCAGCAGCTTGGGGGTCGGGGTGCCCACCTACGAGCAGTACTTC.

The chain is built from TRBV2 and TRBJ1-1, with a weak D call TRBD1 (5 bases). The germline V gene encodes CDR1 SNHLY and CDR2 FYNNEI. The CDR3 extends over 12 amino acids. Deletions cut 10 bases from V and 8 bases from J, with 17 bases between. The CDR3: CATTSRDREAFF. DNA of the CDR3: TGTGCCACCACATCCCGGGACCGGGAAGCTTTCTTT. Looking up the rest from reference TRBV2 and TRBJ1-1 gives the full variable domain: EPEVTQTPSHQVTQMGQEVILRCVPISNHLYFYWYRQILGQKVEFLVSFYNNEISEKSEIFDDQFSVERPDGSNFTLKIRSTKLEDSAMYFCATTSRDREAFFGQGTRLTVV.

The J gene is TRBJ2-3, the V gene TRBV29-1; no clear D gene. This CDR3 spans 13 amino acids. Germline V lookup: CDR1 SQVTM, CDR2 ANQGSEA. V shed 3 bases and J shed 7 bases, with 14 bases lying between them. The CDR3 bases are TGCAGCGTTGATTGGCCGAATGGAAATACGCAGTATTTT. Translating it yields CSVDWPNGNTQYF.

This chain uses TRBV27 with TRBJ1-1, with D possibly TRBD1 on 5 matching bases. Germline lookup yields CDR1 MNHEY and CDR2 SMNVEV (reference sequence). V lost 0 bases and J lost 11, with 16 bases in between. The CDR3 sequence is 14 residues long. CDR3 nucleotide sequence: TGTGCCAGCAGTTTATCGGGACGAGCCCTAAGGGCTTTCTTT. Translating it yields CASSLSGRALRAFF.

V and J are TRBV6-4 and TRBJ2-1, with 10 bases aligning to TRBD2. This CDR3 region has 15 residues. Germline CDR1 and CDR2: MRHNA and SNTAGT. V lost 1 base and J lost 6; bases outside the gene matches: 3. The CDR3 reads CASSDWGTSVNEQFF. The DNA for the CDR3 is TGTGCCAGCAGTGACTGGGGGACTAGCGTCAATGAGCAGTTCTTC.

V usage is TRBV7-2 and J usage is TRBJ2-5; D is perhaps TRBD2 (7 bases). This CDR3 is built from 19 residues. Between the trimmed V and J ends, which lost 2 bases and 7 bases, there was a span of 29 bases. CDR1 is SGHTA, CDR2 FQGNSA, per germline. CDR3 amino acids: CASSLISGGEPQRGGTQYF. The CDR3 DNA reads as TGTGCCAGCAGCTTAATCTCCGGGGGCGAGCCGCAGCGGGGTGGGACCCAGTACTTC.

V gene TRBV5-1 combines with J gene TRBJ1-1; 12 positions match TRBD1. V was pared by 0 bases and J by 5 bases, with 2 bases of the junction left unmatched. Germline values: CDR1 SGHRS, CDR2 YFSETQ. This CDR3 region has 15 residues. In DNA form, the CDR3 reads TGCGCCAGCAGCTTGGGGGACAGGGGGCGGACTGAAGCTTTCTTT. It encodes CASSLGDRGRTEAFF. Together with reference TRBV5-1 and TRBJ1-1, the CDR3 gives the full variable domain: KAGVTQTPRYLIKTRGQQVTLSCSPISGHRSVSWYQQTPGQGLQFLFEYFSETQRNKGNFPGRFSGRQFSNSRSEMNVSTLELGDSALYLCASSLGDRGRTEAFFGQGTRLTVV.

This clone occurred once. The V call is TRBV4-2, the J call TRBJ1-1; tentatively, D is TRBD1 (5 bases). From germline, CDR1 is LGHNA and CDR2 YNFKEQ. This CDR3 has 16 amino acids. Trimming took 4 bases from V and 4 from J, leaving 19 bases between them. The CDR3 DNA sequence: TGTGCCAGCAGCCCGGAGAGGGGCGTAGGTTTCACTGAAGCTTTCTTT. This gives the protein CASSPERGVGFTEAFF.

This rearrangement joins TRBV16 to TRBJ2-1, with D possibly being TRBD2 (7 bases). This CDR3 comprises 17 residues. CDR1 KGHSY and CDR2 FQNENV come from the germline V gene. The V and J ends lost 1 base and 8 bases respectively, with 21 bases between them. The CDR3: CASSQLLAGDNIDEQFF. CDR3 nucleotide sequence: TGTGCCAGCAGCCAATTATTGGCGGGGGACAACATAGATGAGCAGTTCTTC.

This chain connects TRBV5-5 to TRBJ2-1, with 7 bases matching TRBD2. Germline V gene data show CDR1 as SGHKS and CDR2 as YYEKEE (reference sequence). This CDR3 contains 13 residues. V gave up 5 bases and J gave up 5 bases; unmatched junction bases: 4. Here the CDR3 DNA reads TGTGCCAGCAGTTCGGGGAGGGACAATGAGCAGTTCTTC. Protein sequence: CASSSGRDNEQFF.

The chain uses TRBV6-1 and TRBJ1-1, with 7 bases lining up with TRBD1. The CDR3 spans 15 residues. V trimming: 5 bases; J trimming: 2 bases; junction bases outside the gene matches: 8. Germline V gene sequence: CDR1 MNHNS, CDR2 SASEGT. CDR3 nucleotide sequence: TGTGCCAGCAGTCCCCCGGGACAGTACAACACTGAAGCTTTCTTT. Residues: CASSPPGQYNTEAFF.

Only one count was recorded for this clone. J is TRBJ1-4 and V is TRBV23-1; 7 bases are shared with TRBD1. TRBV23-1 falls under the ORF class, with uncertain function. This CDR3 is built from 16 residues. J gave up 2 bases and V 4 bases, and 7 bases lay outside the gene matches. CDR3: CASSRDRECTNEKLFF. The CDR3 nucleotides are TGCGCCAGCAGTCGAGACAGGGAATGTACTAATGAAAAACTGTTTTTT.

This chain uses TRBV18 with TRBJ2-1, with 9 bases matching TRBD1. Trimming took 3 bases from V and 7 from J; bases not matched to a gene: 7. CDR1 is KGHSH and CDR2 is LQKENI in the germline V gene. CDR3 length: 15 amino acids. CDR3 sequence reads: CASSPTGTGMNEQFF. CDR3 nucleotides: TGTGCCAGCTCACCGACCGGGACAGGGATGAATGAGCAGTTCTTC.

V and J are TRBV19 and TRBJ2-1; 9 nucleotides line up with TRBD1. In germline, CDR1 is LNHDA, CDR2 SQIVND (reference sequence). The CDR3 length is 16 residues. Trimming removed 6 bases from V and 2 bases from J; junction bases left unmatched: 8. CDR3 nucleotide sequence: TGTGCCAGTAGCCACCGGGACAGGGATCCCTACAATGAGCAGTTCTTC. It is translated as CASSHRDRDPYNEQFF.

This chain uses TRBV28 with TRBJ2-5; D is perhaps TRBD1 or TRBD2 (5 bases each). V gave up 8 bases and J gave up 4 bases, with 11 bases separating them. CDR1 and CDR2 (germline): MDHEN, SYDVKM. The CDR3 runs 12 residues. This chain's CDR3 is CASGRGAETQYF. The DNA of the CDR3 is TGTGCCAGCGGACGAGGGGCAGAGACCCAGTACTTC.

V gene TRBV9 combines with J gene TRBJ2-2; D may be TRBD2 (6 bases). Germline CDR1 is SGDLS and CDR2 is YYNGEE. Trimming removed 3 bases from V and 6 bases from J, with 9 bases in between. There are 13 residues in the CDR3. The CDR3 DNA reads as TGTGCCAGCAGCGCCCGGGAGCCCGGGGAGCTGTTTTTT. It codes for CASSAREPGELFF.

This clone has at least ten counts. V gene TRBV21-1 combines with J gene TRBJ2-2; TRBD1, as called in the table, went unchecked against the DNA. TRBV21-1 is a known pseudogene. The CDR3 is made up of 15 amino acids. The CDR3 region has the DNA TGTGCCAGCAGCACCCCACAGGGGGCCACCGGGGAGCTGTTTTTT. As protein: CASSTPQGATGELFF.

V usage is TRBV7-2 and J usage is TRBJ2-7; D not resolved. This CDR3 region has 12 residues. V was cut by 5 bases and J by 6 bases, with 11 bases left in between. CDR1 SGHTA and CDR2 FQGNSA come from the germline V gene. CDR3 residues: CASSHGRFEQYF. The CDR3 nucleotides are TGTGCCAGCAGCCATGGTAGGTTCGAGCAGTACTTC.

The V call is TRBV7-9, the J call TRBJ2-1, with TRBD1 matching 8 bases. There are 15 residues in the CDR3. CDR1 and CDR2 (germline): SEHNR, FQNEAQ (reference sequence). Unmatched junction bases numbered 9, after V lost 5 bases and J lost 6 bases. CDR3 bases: TGTGCCAGCAGCGCAAGACAGGGGAATGGCAATGAGCAGTTCTTC. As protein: CASSARQGNGNEQFF.

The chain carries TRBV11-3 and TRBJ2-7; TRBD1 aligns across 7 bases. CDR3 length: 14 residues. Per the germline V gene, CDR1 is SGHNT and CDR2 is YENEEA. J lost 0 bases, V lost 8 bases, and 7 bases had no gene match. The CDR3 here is CASGPGGGSYEQYF. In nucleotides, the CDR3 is TGTGCCAGCGGGCCAGGGGGTGGCTCCTACGAGCAGTACTTC.

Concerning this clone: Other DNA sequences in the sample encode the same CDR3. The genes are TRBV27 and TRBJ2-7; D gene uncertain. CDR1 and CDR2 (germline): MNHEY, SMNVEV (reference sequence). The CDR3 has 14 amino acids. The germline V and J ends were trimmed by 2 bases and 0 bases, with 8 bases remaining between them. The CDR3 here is CASSLAVSSYEQYF. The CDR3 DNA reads TGTGCCAGCAGTTTAGCGGTAAGCTCCTACGAGCAGTACTTC.

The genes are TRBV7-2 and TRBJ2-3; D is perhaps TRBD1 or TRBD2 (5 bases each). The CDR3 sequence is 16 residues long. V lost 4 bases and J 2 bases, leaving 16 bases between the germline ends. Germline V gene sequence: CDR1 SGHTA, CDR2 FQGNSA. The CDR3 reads CASSSFRDDHTDTQYF. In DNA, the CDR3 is TGTGCCAGCAGCTCCTTCCGGGACGATCACACAGATACGCAGTATTTT.

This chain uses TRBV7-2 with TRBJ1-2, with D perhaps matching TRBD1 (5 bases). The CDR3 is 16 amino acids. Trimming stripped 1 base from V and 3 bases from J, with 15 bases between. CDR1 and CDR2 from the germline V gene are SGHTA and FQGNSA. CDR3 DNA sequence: TGTGCCAGCAGCTTAGAAGTGGTCCGCAGGGACTATGGCTACACCTTC. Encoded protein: CASSLEVVRRDYGYTF.